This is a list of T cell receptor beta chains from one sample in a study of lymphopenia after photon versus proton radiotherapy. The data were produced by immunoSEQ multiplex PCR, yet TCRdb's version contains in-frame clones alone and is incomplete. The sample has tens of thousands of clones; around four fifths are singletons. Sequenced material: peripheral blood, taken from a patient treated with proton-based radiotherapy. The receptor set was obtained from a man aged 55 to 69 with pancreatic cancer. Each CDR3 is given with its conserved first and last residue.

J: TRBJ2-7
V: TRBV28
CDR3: CASRRGQGAYEQYF

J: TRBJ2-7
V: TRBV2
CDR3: CASTRSSGQVNYEQYF

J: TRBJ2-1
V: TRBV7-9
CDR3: CASSLVLGNEQFF

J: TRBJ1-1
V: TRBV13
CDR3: CASSPSIRHTEAFF

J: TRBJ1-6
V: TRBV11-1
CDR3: CASSRQGWDSPLHF

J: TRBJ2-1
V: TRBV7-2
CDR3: CASSSRLALNEQFF

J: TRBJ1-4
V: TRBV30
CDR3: CAWSRGETNEKLFF

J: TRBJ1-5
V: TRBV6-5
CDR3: CASSYGTGGYQHF

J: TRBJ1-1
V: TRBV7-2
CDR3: CASSLASQGLEAFF

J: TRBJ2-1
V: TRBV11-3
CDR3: CASSLGGRGGNEQFF

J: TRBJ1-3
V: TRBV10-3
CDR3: CAISGTGPGNTIYF

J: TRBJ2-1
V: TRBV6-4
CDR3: CASSASGSNYNEQFF

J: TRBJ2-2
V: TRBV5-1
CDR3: CASSFGQAENTGELFF

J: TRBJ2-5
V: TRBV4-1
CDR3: CASSQVGAPGETQYF

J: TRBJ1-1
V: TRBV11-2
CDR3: CASSLGLKNTEAFF

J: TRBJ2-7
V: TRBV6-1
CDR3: CASIGTSAYEQYF

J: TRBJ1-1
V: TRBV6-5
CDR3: CASSSSTGSEAFF

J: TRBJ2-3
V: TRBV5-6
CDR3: CASTRTGVALYTQYF

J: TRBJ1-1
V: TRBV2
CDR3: CASGLEKGAFF

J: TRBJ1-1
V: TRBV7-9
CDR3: CASSPGDRGLSEAFF

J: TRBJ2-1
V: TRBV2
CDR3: CASRASGSNEQFF

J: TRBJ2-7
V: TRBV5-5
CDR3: CASSPNLGLSYEQYF

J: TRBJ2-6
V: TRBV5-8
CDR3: CASSLVLSAGANVLTF

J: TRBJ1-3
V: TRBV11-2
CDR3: CASSRPLGNTIYF

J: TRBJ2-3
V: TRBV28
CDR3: CASSVPGHRAPEYRSGRPDTQYF

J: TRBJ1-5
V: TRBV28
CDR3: CASSLPPGTQPQHF

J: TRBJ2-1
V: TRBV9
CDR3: CASSVEGLAGNEQFF

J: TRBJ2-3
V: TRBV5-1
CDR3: CASKLAGGADTQYF

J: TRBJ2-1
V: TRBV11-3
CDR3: CASSSYASTGMDEQFF

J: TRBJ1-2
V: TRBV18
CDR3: CASSPDIRNSGYGYTF

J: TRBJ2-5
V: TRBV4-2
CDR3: CASSSGDLETQYF

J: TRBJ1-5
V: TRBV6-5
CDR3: CAHQLDGGLGQPQHF

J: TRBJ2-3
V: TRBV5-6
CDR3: CASSPRTGGFTDTQYF

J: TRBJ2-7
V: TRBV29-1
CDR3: CSVAFPGGPDEQYF

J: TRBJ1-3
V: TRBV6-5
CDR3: CASSSDQGNTIYF

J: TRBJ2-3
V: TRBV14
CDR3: CASSQGLGASARTDTQYF

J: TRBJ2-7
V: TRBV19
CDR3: CASSVTSGKLYEQYF

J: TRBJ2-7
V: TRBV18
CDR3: CASSPEGYYEQYF

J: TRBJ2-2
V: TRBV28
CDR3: CASTKGGSTRGELFF

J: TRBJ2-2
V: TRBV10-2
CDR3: CASSVRVTGELFF

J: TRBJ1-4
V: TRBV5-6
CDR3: CASSFGTGSEKLFF

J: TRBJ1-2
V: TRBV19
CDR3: CASSSRQASNYGYTF